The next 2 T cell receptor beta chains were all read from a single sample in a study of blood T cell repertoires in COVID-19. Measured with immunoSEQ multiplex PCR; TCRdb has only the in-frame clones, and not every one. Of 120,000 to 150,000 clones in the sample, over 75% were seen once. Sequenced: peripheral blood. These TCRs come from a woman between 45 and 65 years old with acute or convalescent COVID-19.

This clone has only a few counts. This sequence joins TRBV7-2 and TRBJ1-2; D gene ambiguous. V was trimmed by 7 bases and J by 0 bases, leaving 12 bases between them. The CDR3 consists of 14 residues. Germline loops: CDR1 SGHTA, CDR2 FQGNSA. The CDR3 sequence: CASTPQSSNYGYTF. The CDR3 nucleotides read TGTGCCAGCACCCCGCAGTCCTCTAACTATGGCTACACCTTC.

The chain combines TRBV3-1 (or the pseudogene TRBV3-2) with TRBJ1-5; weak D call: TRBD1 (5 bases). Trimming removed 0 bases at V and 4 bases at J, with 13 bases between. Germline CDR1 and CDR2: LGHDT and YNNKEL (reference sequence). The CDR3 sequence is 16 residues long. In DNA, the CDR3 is TGTGCCAGCAGCCAAGATAATAAGGGGATAAATCAGCCCCAGCATTTT. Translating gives CASSQDNKGINQPQHF.